Shown below are 24 T cell receptor beta chains from a single sample sequenced in a study of blood T cell repertoires in COVID-19. Only in-frame clones appear in the TCRdb table, and some are missing; sequencing was by immunoSEQ multiplex PCR. The data contain 200,000 to 300,000 clones, around 80% of them singletons. The sequencing sample was made of peripheral blood. These receptor sequences come from a human donor in a cohort sampled during active COVID-19.

This clone was seen more than once but under ten times. The CDR3 spells CASSPTGVSEQFF. The DNA of the CDR3 is TGTGCCAGCAGCCCGACAGGGGTGAGTGAGCAGTTCTTC. The chain links TRBV9 to TRBJ2-1; 8 bases line up with TRBD1. With V trimmed by 4 bases and J by 9 bases, 6 bases remained unmatched. This CDR3 comprises 13 residues. Germline V CDR1 and CDR2: SGDLS, YYNGEE.

The chain has TRBV18 and TRBJ2-7; 8 bases map to TRBD1. The V gene's germline CDR1 is KGHSH and CDR2 LQKENI. Trimming at V came to 3 bases and at J to 2 bases, leaving 12 bases not matched to a gene. CDR3 length equals 17 residues. The CDR3 DNA follows: TGTGCCAGCTCACCTCGCATGGCAGGGGGCCACACCTACGAGCAGTACTTC. This codes for CASSPRMAGGHTYEQYF.

This chain joins TRBV6-6 and TRBJ1-4, with D perhaps TRBD1 (5 bases). V was clipped by 4 bases and J by 5 bases, with 17 bases between them. The V gene's germline CDR1 is MNHNY and CDR2 SVGAGI (reference sequence). The CDR3 sequence is 16 residues long. DNA for the CDR3: TGTGCCAGCAGTTCCGTGGGGGGTTCAGAGAATGAAAAACTGTTTTTT. Residues: CASSSVGGSENEKLFF.

The CDR3 DNA reads as TGTGCCAGCAGCAGGCCTGACAATCAGCCCCAGCATTTT. It codes for CASSRPDNQPQHF. The chain carries TRBV21-1 and TRBJ1-5; the table gives TRBD1 as D, unverified against the DNA. TRBV21-1 is a listed pseudogene. The CDR3 sequence is 13 residues long.

This chain joins TRBV28 and TRBJ1-4; D is possibly TRBD1 (5 bases). There are 15 residues in the CDR3. The germline V gene encodes CDR1 MDHEN and CDR2 SYDVKM. The ends were cut back, 2 bases at V and 6 bases at J, with 13 bases in the middle. The CDR3: CASSLLTRRDEKLFF. CDR3 coding DNA: TGTGCCAGCAGTTTACTGACCCGCAGGGATGAAAAACTGTTTTTT.

The chain carries TRBV28 and TRBJ1-5; 7 bases agree with TRBD1. J gave up 7 bases and V 7 bases, and 7 bases lay outside the gene matches. Germline V gene lookup returns CDR1 MDHEN and CDR2 SYDVKM. The CDR3 spans 13 residues. The CDR3, as DNA: TGTGCCAGCACGACAACAGGGGACCAGCCCCAGCATTTT. Translating it yields CASTTTGDQPQHF.

The chain recombines TRBV5-6 with TRBJ2-7; a possible D gene is TRBD1 (6 bases). CDR1 and CDR2 from the germline V gene are SGHDT and YYEEEE. The CDR3 is 14 amino acids. The V and J ends lost 0 bases and 9 bases respectively, with 16 bases between them. The CDR3 protein is CASSLGPRGNGQYF. As DNA, the CDR3 is TGTGCCAGCAGCTTGGGGCCAAGGGGGAATGGGCAGTACTTC.

This sequence joins TRBV6-4 and TRBJ1-4, with TRBD1 matching over 9 bases. From germline, CDR1 is MRHNA and CDR2 SNTAGT. This CDR3 has 16 residues. V trimming: 4 bases; J trimming: 6 bases; junction bases outside the gene matches: 9. CDR3 protein: CASSAPEGQGHEKLFF. In DNA form, the CDR3 reads TGTGCCAGCAGTGCCCCGGAGGGACAGGGACATGAAAAACTGTTTTTT.

The rearrangement links TRBV5-8 to TRBJ2-1, with TRBD1 identical over 7 bases. This CDR3 contains 15 residues. The V gene's germline CDR1 is SGHTS and CDR2 YDEGEE. V lost 4 bases to trimming and J lost 1 base; unmatched junction nucleotides: 5. This chain's CDR3 is CASSVGTASYNEQFF. In DNA form, the CDR3 reads TGTGCCAGCAGCGTCGGGACAGCGTCCTACAATGAGCAGTTCTTC. Full variable domain (outside the CDR3, taken from reference TRBV5-8 and TRBJ2-1): EAGVTQSPTHLIKTRGQQATLRCSPISGHTSVYWYQQALGLGLQFLLWYDEGEERNRGNFPPRFSGRQFPNYSSELNVNALELEDSALYLCASSVGTASYNEQFFGPGTRLTVL.

V and J are TRBV7-9 and TRBJ2-7; TRBD2 matches 14 bases. In germline, CDR1 is SEHNR, CDR2 FQNEAQ (reference sequence). V shed 3 bases and J 3 bases; nucleotides not matched to a gene: 13. The CDR3 has 19 residues. The CDR3 DNA follows: TGTGCCAGCAGCTTTAGAGTTCCCGGGACTAGCGGGAGCGGCTACGAGCAGTACTTC. Its translation is CASSFRVPGTSGSGYEQYF.

The gene calls are TRBV5-5 and TRBJ1-1, with D tentatively TRBD1 (5 bases). The CDR3 is 15 amino acids. The germline V gene has CDR1 SGHKS and CDR2 YYEKEE (reference sequence). V gave up 1 base and J gave up 1 base, with 11 bases separating them. The CDR3 DNA reads as TGTGCCAGCAGCTTGTTGGGGGGGTCGAACACTGAAGCTTTCTTT. It yields the protein CASSLLGGSNTEAFF.

This clone was found a few times. The rearrangement joins TRBV21-1 to TRBJ2-1; TRBD1 reflects the table's D call only, with no check against the DNA. TRBV21-1 is designated a pseudogene. The CDR3 length is 18 residues. This chain's CDR3 is CASSKFPRDRGSYNEQFF. In nucleotides, the CDR3 is TGTGCCAGCAGCAAATTTCCCAGGGACAGGGGATCGTACAATGAGCAGTTCTTC.

The chain links TRBV6-1 to TRBJ1-3, with D perhaps matching TRBD1 (6 bases). The CDR3 is 16 residues long. Per germline, CDR1 MNHNS and CDR2 SASEGT. V shed 4 bases and J shed 2 bases, with 15 bases lying between them. CDR3 loop: CASSVSWDTAGNTIYF. Written as DNA, the CDR3 is TGTGCCAGCAGTGTTAGTTGGGACACAGCTGGAAACACCATATATTTT.

The rearrangement uses TRBV4-1 and TRBJ2-7, with TRBD2 matching over 15 bases. Per germline, CDR1 MGHRA and CDR2 YSYEKL. J gave up 7 bases and V 3 bases, and 4 bases lay outside the gene matches. This CDR3 is 15 amino acids long. The CDR3, as DNA: TGCGCCAGCAGCCAGACCGGGACTAGCGGGAGGGAGCAGTACTTC. It encodes CASSQTGTSGREQYF.

This clone was seen only a few times. The same CDR3 also results from other DNA sequences found in this sample. The CDR3 DNA reads TGTGCCAGCAGGACGACGGTTGCGGGGAGCTATGGCTACACCTTC. This encodes CASRTTVAGSYGYTF. This sequence joins TRBV2 and TRBJ1-2; D not certain. CDR1 and CDR2 (germline): SNHLY, FYNNEI. The V end lost 6 bases, the J end lost 4 bases, and 18 bases lay between the germline ends. The CDR3 is 15 amino acids.

This rearrangement joins TRBV25-1 to TRBJ2-2; D remains ambiguous. The germline V gene has CDR1 MGHDK and CDR2 SYGVNS. This CDR3 comprises 14 residues. V was pared by 10 bases and J by 1 base, with 13 bases between. The CDR3, as DNA: TGTGCCACCAACAACAAAAAGAACACCGGGGAGCTGTTTTTT. Its protein product is CATNNKKNTGELFF. The whole variable domain, remainder taken from reference TRBV25-1 and TRBJ2-2, is EADIYQTPRYLVIGTGKKITLECSQTMGHDKMYWYQQDPGMELHLIHYSYGVNSTEKGDLSSESTVSRIRTEHFPLTLESARPSHTSQYLCATNNKKNTGELFFGEGSRLTVL.

This clone has just a few counts. The rearrangement links TRBV11-2 to TRBJ1-1, with D perhaps TRBD1 (5 bases). There are 13 residues in the CDR3. V was trimmed by 4 bases and J by 3 bases, leaving 9 bases between them. CDR1 and CDR2 from the germline V gene are SGHAT and FQNNGV. The CDR3 sequence: CASSSGRDTEAFF. CDR3 in DNA: TGTGCCAGCAGCTCGGGCAGGGACACTGAAGCTTTCTTT. Complete variable domain (other parts from reference TRBV11-2 and TRBJ1-1): EAGVAQSPRYKIIEKRQSVAFWCNPISGHATLYWYQQILGQGPKLLIQFQNNGVVDDSQLPKDRFSAERLKGVDSTLKIQPAKLEDSAVYLCASSSGRDTEAFFGQGTRLTVV.

The rearrangement links TRBV19 to TRBJ1-2, with 7 positions matching TRBD1. This CDR3 region has 13 residues. With 3 bases clipped from V and 7 bases from J, the junction kept 5 bases outside the gene matches. Per germline, CDR1 LNHDA and CDR2 SQIVND (reference sequence). The CDR3 spells CASSMGTDPGYTF. The DNA for the CDR3 is TGTGCCAGTAGTATGGGGACAGATCCTGGCTACACCTTC.

The chain joins TRBV7-6 to TRBJ1-2, with a tentative D call TRBD1 (6 bases). The V gene lost 5 bases and the J gene lost 9 bases, with 16 bases spanning the gap. The germline V gene encodes CDR1 SGHVS and CDR2 FNYEAQ. The CDR3 extends over 13 amino acids. The CDR3 is CASSAPGTFRYTF. In DNA, the CDR3 is TGTGCCAGCAGCGCCCCAGGGACATTTCGCTACACCTTC.

The J gene is TRBJ2-3, the V gene TRBV7-9, with TRBD2 matching 8 bases. In germline, CDR1 is SEHNR, CDR2 FQNEAQ (reference sequence). The CDR3 length is 18 residues. Trimming took 0 bases from V and 1 from J; bases not matched to a gene: 9. CDR3 sequence: CASSLATTSDQGTDTQYF. The CDR3 region has the DNA TGTGCCAGCAGCTTAGCGACGACTAGCGACCAGGGCACAGATACGCAGTATTTT.

This chain links TRBV28 with TRBJ1-1, with D tentatively TRBD1 (6 bases). The CDR3 consists of 16 residues. The germline V gene encodes CDR1 MDHEN and CDR2 SYDVKM. Deletions cut 2 bases from V and 5 bases from J, with 18 bases between. The CDR3 coding sequence is TGTGCCAGCAGTTTACCCTCGGTTGGAAGGGGGACTGAAGCTTTCTTT. This gives the protein CASSLPSVGRGTEAFF.

This clone was counted a single time. The junction and the germline gene differ at one end; a read error may be behind it. This chain uses TRBV7-7 with TRBJ2-2; weak D call: TRBD2 (5 bases). The germline CDR1 and CDR2 sequences are SSHAT and FNYEAQ (reference sequence). The CDR3 consists of 13 residues. The CDR3 DNA reads as TGTGCTAGCAGCCTCGAGGAGGCCGGGGAGCTGTTTTTT. Protein product: CASSLEEAGELFF. Together with reference TRBV7-7 and TRBJ2-2, the CDR3 gives the full variable domain: GAGVSQSPRYKVTKRGQDVTLRCDPISSHATLYWYQQALGQGPEFLTYFNYEAQPDKSGLPSDRFSAERPEGSISTLTIQRTEQRDSAMYRCASSLEEAGELFFGEGSRLTVL.

As concerns this clone: This sequence may be a read error, since a much larger clone differs from it by one base. This same CDR3 is encoded by further DNA sequences in the sample. V and J are TRBV7-9 and TRBJ2-7; TRBD1 agrees at 8 bases. This CDR3 spans 14 amino acids. Looked up from germline, CDR1 is SEHNR and CDR2 is FQNEAQ (reference sequence). J gave up 3 bases and V 5 bases, and 6 bases lay outside the gene matches. CDR3 amino acids: CASSHRDRNYEQYF. The CDR3 nucleotides are TGTGCCAGCAGCCACCGGGACAGGAACTACGAGCAGTACTTC.

The gene calls are TRBV7-2 and TRBJ2-1; 8 bases map to TRBD2. V dropped 1 base and J dropped 5; count of bases not matched to a gene: 7. CDR3 length: 16 amino acids. Germline-derived CDR1 and CDR2 are SGHTA and FQGNSA. The CDR3 DNA is TGTGCCAGCAGCTTAGTACTCACTAGCGGACACAATGAGCAGTTCTTC. It is translated as CASSLVLTSGHNEQFF.